This TCR beta chain comes out of a study of blood T cells in healthy people across ages. Study-level findings and limits: Roughly linear declines in TCR beta diversity per million T cells occurred with age.

A second about 7 to 12 cycle PCR used barcoded and J-beta primers. Every sample gave at least 2.5 million paired-end reads containing CDR3. TCRdb recomputed calls from the 5' RACE reads with MiXCR, one row per CDR3 protein. The profile shows 600,000 to 1,000,000 distinct CDR3 sequences, just under 25% of them singletons. It was approximately 10 milliliters of peripheral blood that were drawn from each donor. The germline CDR1 and CDR2 sequences are ENHRY and SYGVKD. V was clipped by 7 bases and J by 5 bases, with 11 bases between them. The CDR3 runs 12 residues. A note on this clonotype: Its antigen remains unidentified.

The sample also formed part of further work on T cells of mothers and their children. That report notes: Compared with unrelated pairs, related mother-child pairs had slightly higher, non-significant overlap.

V gene TRBV10-3 combines with J gene TRBJ2-5; D call uncertain. Sequenced sample: blood. This receptor was identified in a boy younger than 18 in good health. The CDR3, as DNA: TGTGCCATCAAAGAGGACGAGGAGACCCAGTACTTC. Translating it yields CAIKEDEETQYF.